The source of this TCR beta chain is a study of T cell responses to AZD1222 COVID-19 vaccine. Deletions cut 5 bases from V and 2 bases from J, with 9 bases between. The germline gives CDR1 LNHDA, CDR2 SQIVND (reference sequence). This CDR3 contains 13 residues. TCRdb keeps only in-frame clones here, not all; method: immunoSEQ multiplex PCR. The sample consists of roughly 120,000 clones, about 85% of them appearing once. The chain joins TRBV19 to TRBJ1-1; D is perhaps TRBD1 (5 bases). This clonotype originated in an adult in good health. Sequenced material: peripheral blood, taken on day 0 of AZD1222 vaccination. CDR3: CASSAQGNTEAFF. As DNA, the CDR3 is TGTGCCAGTAGTGCGCAGGGAAACACTGAAGCTTTCTTT.